The 7 T cell receptor beta chains presented below share a single source sample, sequenced in a study of T cells after yellow fever vaccination. From the 5' RACE reads, TCRdb called clonotypes with MiXCR, one entry per CDR3 protein. Of around 530,000 distinct CDR3 sequences listed, roughly a sixth are singletons. The material was PBMCs, obtained roughly 5 days after the first yellow fever vaccination. The receptors were sampled from a man aged 18 to 29 who received the YFV17D yellow fever vaccine.

V gene TRBV19 combines with J gene TRBJ1-6, with TRBD1 as a possible D gene (5 bases). Trimming stripped 9 bases from V and 5 bases from J, with 26 bases between. The CDR3 sequence is 18 residues long. In germline, CDR1 is LNHDA, CDR2 SQIVND (reference sequence). Here the CDR3 DNA reads TGTGCCAGCCGGACGGCTGAAAGTTGGGGGATGAATAATTCACCCCTCCACTTT. Amino acid sequence: CASRTAESWGMNNSPLHF.

The CDR3 reads CAIGVIQGTGNTIYF. The CDR3 DNA sequence: TGTGCCATCGGGGTTATACAGGGTACTGGAAACACCATATATTTT. V gene TRBV10-3 combines with J gene TRBJ1-3, with D tentatively TRBD1 (6 bases). The CDR3 is 15 residues long. Germline CDR1 is ENHRY and CDR2 is SYGVKD. V dropped 8 bases and J dropped 2 bases, with 16 bases sitting between them.

This clonotype was counted a few times. The chain joins TRBV11-2 to TRBJ1-2; D is ambiguous. The CDR3 is 14 residues long. V lost 3 bases to trimming and J lost 2 bases, with 10 bases between them. Germline CDR1 is SGHAT and CDR2 is FQNNGV. The CDR3 bases are TGTGCCAGCAGCTTCTTTGGACTGAACTATGGCTACACCTTC. Translated, it gives CASSFFGLNYGYTF.

This clonotype was observed a few times. This chain links TRBV4-3 with TRBJ2-7; maybe TRBD2 (6 bases). Trimming removed 3 bases from V and 2 bases from J, with 11 bases in between. Germline assignment: CDR1 LGHNA and CDR2 YSLEER. This CDR3 has 14 residues. CDR3 coding DNA: TGCGCCAGCAGCCAGACCCGCGGGACCTACGAGCAGTACTTC. Encoded protein: CASSQTRGTYEQYF.

In this sample, this clonotype turned up a few times. V usage is TRBV30 and J usage is TRBJ1-1; TRBD1 might be the D (5 bases). Trimming took off 0 bases at V and 6 bases at J, with 11 bases between the two ends. The CDR3 contains 13 residues. In germline, CDR1 is GTSNPN, CDR2 SVGIG (reference sequence). CDR3 residues: CAWSVAPGAEAFF. CDR3 bases: TGTGCCTGGAGTGTCGCCCCGGGGGCTGAAGCTTTCTTT.

The V gene is TRBV3-1, the J gene TRBJ2-1, with 9 bases that match TRBD2. Trimming took 4 bases from V and 4 from J; bases not matched to a gene: 11. The CDR3 covers 17 residues. Germline loops: CDR1 LGHDT, CDR2 YNNKEL (reference sequence). The CDR3 reads CASSPDSSGGNYNEQFF. The CDR3 nucleotides are TGTGCCAGCAGCCCTGATTCCAGCGGGGGGAATTACAATGAGCAGTTCTTC.

The table lists this clonotype with many counts. The chain has TRBV6-5 and TRBJ2-3, with D possibly being TRBD2 (5 bases). The V end lost 2 bases, the J end lost 5 bases, and 17 bases lay between the germline ends. The CDR3 runs 16 residues. From germline, CDR1 is MNHEY and CDR2 SVGAGI. In nucleotides, the CDR3 is TGTGCCAGCAGTTACGCCGGCACGAGGGCATTAGATACGCAGTATTTT. Protein sequence: CASSYAGTRALDTQYF.